A selection of T cell receptor beta chains follows, all from one sample in a study of T cell responses to AZD1222 COVID-19 vaccine. The table came from immunoSEQ multiplex PCR; TCRdb's copy has only in-frame clones and leaves some out. Among roughly 80,000 clones listed, approximately 90% were seen once. Specimen: peripheral blood, collected 28 days after the second AZD1222 dose. These receptors were taken from an adult who received the AZD1222 COVID-19 vaccine. Both conserved end residues are part of each CDR3.

j_call v_call cdr3_aa
TRBJ2-1 TRBV7-2 CASSLAAEYNEQFF
TRBJ2-7 TRBV28 CASSLLSRDEQYF
TRBJ1-3 TRBV6-1 CASSEGFHSGNTIYF
TRBJ1-5 TRBV2 CASSNRVGNQPQHF
TRBJ2-1 TRBV14 CASSQDGTWASSYNEQFF
TRBJ1-1 TRBV7-3 CASSLERNTEAFF
TRBJ1-3 TRBV28 CASSLYLTGIRNTIYF
TRBJ1-1 TRBV5-6 CASRLTGSTEAFF
TRBJ1-1 TRBV7-8 CASSRTGMNTEAFF
TRBJ1-5 TRBV28 CASGTNNQPQHF
TRBJ2-7 TRBV18 CASSPRQAYEQYF
TRBJ1-5 TRBV7-9 CASSPGQGSNQPQHF
TRBJ1-1 TRBV29-1 CSAPTGNPNTEAFF
TRBJ1-1 TRBV5-1 CASSFSPGQGATEAFF
TRBJ2-3 TRBV7-2 CASSLSGTQYF
TRBJ2-1 TRBV24-1 CATSGGLAGGNEQFF
TRBJ2-5 TRBV7-3 CASSGVGQKETQYF
TRBJ2-4 TRBV29-1 CSVAGLAKNIQYF
TRBJ2-5 TRBV7-8 CASSLAGTSGRAVETQYF
TRBJ1-5 TRBV7-6 CASSSPGQKNQPQHF
TRBJ2-2 TRBV5-4 CASASASGHTGELFF
TRBJ1-1 TRBV7-3 CASSLFGTENTEAFF